This T cell receptor beta chain was identified in a study of molecular identifiers for immune sequencing clone quantification. Whole-study findings and limits: Clonotypes topping 20 RNA copies carried over 97% of effector molecules but under 1% of naive ones.

The V segment lost 6 bases and the J segment 4 bases; nucleotides outside the gene matches: 5. This CDR3 has 13 residues. Construction of naive CD8 libraries employed about 19,000 to 1,000,000 sorted cells together with 10%, 30% or 50% RNA. Preparation of the bulk TCR libraries relied on previously described methods and listed TCR primers. TCRdb called the PCR reads again in MiXCR, with one record for every CDR3 protein. The data show around 460,000 distinct CDR3 sequences, about 21% seen once. This clonotype was counted at least ten times. Antigen unknown. The sequenced material came from naive CD8+ T cells from blood, with Jurkat cell RNA spiked in. The subset is: FACS-sorted CD8+CD4-CCR7+CD45RA+ naive T cells. This receptor was taken from a human donor in good health. Some libraries in this study had Jurkat cell RNA spiked in. The chain has TRBV12-3 or TRBV12-4 and TRBJ1-1; 7 nucleotides agree with TRBD1. CDR3 sequence: CASSLQGSTEAFF. CDR3 DNA sequence: TGTGCCAGCAGCCTACAGGGGAGCACTGAAGCTTTCTTT.